A single sample is the source of the 32 T cell receptor beta chains below, sequenced in a study of control samples from healthy donors and cancer patients (dated by TCRdb to 2020 to 2021). The library came from the immunoSEQ multiplex PCR assay. In TCRdb, the immuneACCESS table is reduced to in-frame sequences with V and J assigned. These tables do not hold every clone; where another copy was compared, an unresolved V gene accounts for under half, and the others remain unexplained. Here the sample has roughly 130,000 clones; 75% to 95% occur a single time. The top ten clonotypes cover 8.5% to 10% of the sample. Input material: blood. The receptor set was obtained from a man between 18 and 29 years old in good health.

The V and J genes are TRBV12-5 and TRBJ2-3; no firm D call. Germline V CDR1 and CDR2: LGHNT, FRNRAP. Between the trimmed V and J ends, which lost 2 bases and 4 bases, there was a span of 10 bases. The CDR3 extends over 14 amino acids. CDR3 nucleotide sequence: TGTGCTAGTGGTTTGACCGAGAAGCCAGATACGCAGTATTTT. Translating gives CASGLTEKPDTQYF.

The chain combines TRBV5-4 with TRBJ2-5; possibly TRBD1 for D (6 bases). The CDR3 is 17 amino acids. Germline assignment: CDR1 SGHNT and CDR2 YYREEE (reference sequence). V lost 2 bases to trimming and J lost 5 bases, with 22 bases between them. The DNA for the CDR3 is TGTGCCAGCAGCTTTAAGGGGGTTACAGGAAGCCAGGAGACCCAGTACTTC. As protein: CASSFKGVTGSQETQYF.

This chain connects TRBV5-1 to TRBJ1-2, with TRBD1 as a possible D gene (6 bases). The V end lost 2 bases, the J end lost 2 bases, and 13 bases lay between the germline ends. This CDR3 has 15 amino acids. The V gene's germline CDR1 is SGHRS and CDR2 YFSETQ. The CDR3 protein is CASSFGGGANYGYTF. For the CDR3, the DNA is TGCGCCAGCAGCTTCGGGGGGGGCGCAAACTATGGCTACACCTTC. Variable domain in full (rest from reference TRBV5-1 and TRBJ1-2): KAGVTQTPRYLIKTRGQQVTLSCSPISGHRSVSWYQQTPGQGLQFLFEYFSETQRNKGNFPGRFSGRQFSNSRSEMNVSTLELGDSALYLCASSFGGGANYGYTFGSGTRLTVV.

CDR3 protein: CASSLSHRIGHEQYF. The CDR3 DNA reads as TGCGCCAGCAGCTTGAGTCACAGAATCGGCCACGAGCAGTACTTC. The genes are TRBV5-1 and TRBJ2-7, with D hard to call. The CDR3 is made up of 15 amino acids. The germline V gene has CDR1 SGHRS and CDR2 YFSETQ. V shed 1 base and J shed 5 bases, with 16 bases lying between them.

This clone was counted only a few times. CDR3 nucleotide sequence: TGTGCCAGCAGCTTAGATGGCACTGAAGCTTTCTTT. Translating gives CASSLDGTEAFF. The chain employs TRBV7-3 and TRBJ1-1, with no clear D. Per germline, CDR1 SGHTA and CDR2 FQGTGA. This CDR3 spans 12 amino acids. V gave up 2 bases and J gave up 4 bases, with 5 bases separating them.

V and J are TRBV27 and TRBJ1-6; D gene uncertain. The CDR3 covers 18 residues. Germline CDR1 MNHEY, CDR2 SMNVEV (reference sequence). With 6 bases removed from V and 0 bases from J, the gap between germline ends came to 18 bases. CDR3 residues: CASSRFFLRSSYNSPLHF. CDR3 DNA: TGTGCCAGCAGCCGCTTCTTCCTCCGGAGCTCCTATAATTCACCCCTCCACTTT.

The V call is TRBV2, the J call TRBJ1-6; 7 bases map to TRBD1. The CDR3 has 13 residues. CDR1 and CDR2 (germline): SNHLY, FYNNEI. Unmatched junction bases numbered 3, after V lost 11 bases and J lost 2 bases. CDR3 coding DNA: TGTGCCGATGGGACAGCCTATAATTCACCCCTCCACTTT. Encoded protein: CADGTAYNSPLHF.

Written as DNA, the CDR3 is TGTGCCAGCAGTGGGAACACCGGGACAGCCTCCTACGAGCAGTACTTC. The encoded protein is CASSGNTGTASYEQYF. This sequence joins TRBV6-1 and TRBJ2-7; 7 bases fit TRBD1. This CDR3 spans 16 amino acids. V lost 4 bases and J lost 0; bases outside the gene matches: 9. Germline V gene data show CDR1 as MNHNS and CDR2 as SASEGT.

The chain couples TRBV6-5 to TRBJ1-1, with 7 positions matching TRBD1. V lost 9 bases and J lost 5; bases outside the gene matches: 12. Germline CDR1 MNHEY, CDR2 SVGAGI. The CDR3 runs 14 residues. As DNA, the CDR3 is TGTGCCAGTCAGGGGGGAGCGGGAGGAACTGAAGCTTTCTTT. Amino acid sequence: CASQGGAGGTEAFF.

V gene TRBV19 combines with J gene TRBJ2-5; 9 bases line up with TRBD2. Trimming at V came to 4 bases and at J to 5 bases, leaving 5 bases not matched to a gene. Germline V gene lookup returns CDR1 LNHDA and CDR2 SQIVND (reference sequence). The CDR3 is 14 residues long. The CDR3 nucleotides read TGTGCCAGTAGTACCGGGACTAGCATTGAGACCCAGTACTTC. Residues: CASSTGTSIETQYF.

This rearrangement joins TRBV9 to TRBJ2-1, with D unclear. Per germline, CDR1 SGDLS and CDR2 YYNGEE. V was clipped by 4 bases and J by 8 bases, with 10 bases between them. The CDR3 contains 12 residues. In DNA form, the CDR3 reads TGTGCCAGCAGCTTCCACTTAGATGAGCAGTTCTTC. Its protein product is CASSFHLDEQFF.

The V and J genes are TRBV3-1 (or the pseudogene TRBV3-2) and TRBJ1-2, with 11 bases fitting TRBD1. The germline CDR1 and CDR2 sequences are LGHDT and YNNKEL (reference sequence). V shed 8 bases and J 4 bases; nucleotides not matched to a gene: 12. The CDR3 runs 16 residues. CDR3 amino acids: CASASRTGGIVYGYTF. The CDR3 nucleotides are TGTGCCAGCGCCTCGAGGACAGGGGGCATAGTCTATGGCTACACCTTC.

This chain links TRBV5-6 with TRBJ2-1; 10 positions match TRBD1. Germline loops: CDR1 SGHDT, CDR2 YYEEEE. The CDR3 covers 15 residues. After removal of 4 bases from V and 4 bases from J, the junction contained 5 bases not matched to a gene. The CDR3 DNA sequence: TGTGCCAGCAGCCCGCGGACAGGGGGGTACAATGAGCAGTTCTTC. Translated, it gives CASSPRTGGYNEQFF.

The chain uses TRBV18 and TRBJ2-5; 7 bases match TRBD1. The V and J ends lost 2 bases and 5 bases, in that order; junction bases with no gene match: 11. The CDR3 contains 16 residues. Looked up from germline, CDR1 is KGHSH and CDR2 is LQKENI. CDR3 loop: CASSPLGTELWETQYF. The CDR3 DNA is TGTGCCAGCTCACCATTGGGGACAGAGTTATGGGAGACCCAGTACTTC.

This rearrangement joins TRBV18 to TRBJ2-1; 9 bases are a match to TRBD1. Germline V lookup: CDR1 KGHSH, CDR2 LQKENI. This CDR3 region has 15 residues. V shed 2 bases, J shed 9 bases, and the junction held 8 bases outside the gene matches. CDR3 region: CASSPGTGMEGEQFF. CDR3 nucleotide sequence: TGTGCCAGCTCACCAGGGACAGGGATGGAGGGTGAGCAGTTCTTC.

The chain has TRBV30 and TRBJ2-7, with no clear D. The CDR3 has 11 amino acids. V was cut by 7 bases and J by 5 bases, with 12 bases left in between. Looked up from germline, CDR1 is GTSNPN and CDR2 is SVGIG (reference sequence). CDR3: CASLSLDEQYF. For the CDR3, the DNA is TGTGCCTCACTATCACTGGACGAGCAGTACTTC.

V usage is TRBV6-4 and J usage is TRBJ1-2; maybe TRBD1 (6 bases). This CDR3 spans 20 amino acids. Looked up from germline, CDR1 is MRHNA and CDR2 is SNTAGT. Trimming removed 0 bases from V and 0 bases from J, with 23 bases in between. In nucleotides, the CDR3 is TGTGCCAGCAGTGACTCGAGGGGGAGAGTGGGGTCCTTATCTAACTATGGCTACACCTTC. This gives the protein CASSDSRGRVGSLSNYGYTF.

The genes are TRBV30 and TRBJ2-7, with D hard to call. This CDR3 spans 10 amino acids. With 0 bases removed from V and 5 bases from J, the gap between germline ends came to 2 bases. Germline V gene data show CDR1 as GTSNPN and CDR2 as SVGIG (reference sequence). The DNA for the CDR3 is TGTGCCTGGAGTGTCCACGAGCAGTACTTC. It encodes CAWSVHEQYF.

The chain recombines TRBV9 with TRBJ2-5, with 13 bases matching TRBD2. CDR3 length: 15 amino acids. V trimming: 4 bases; J trimming: 4 bases; junction bases outside the gene matches: 4. The germline gives CDR1 SGDLS, CDR2 YYNGEE. CDR3 bases: TGTGCCAGCAGCCCCTGGACTAGCGGGGGAGAGACCCAGTACTTC. The encoded protein is CASSPWTSGGETQYF.

The chain combines TRBV10-3 with TRBJ2-7; the D call may be TRBD1 or TRBD2 (5 bases each). Germline values: CDR1 ENHRY, CDR2 SYGVKD. Between the trimmed V and J ends, which lost 6 bases and 3 bases, there was a span of 12 bases. The CDR3 is made up of 13 amino acids. The CDR3, as DNA: TGTGCCATCAGGACCGGGACCCACTACGAGCAGTACTTC. Protein product: CAIRTGTHYEQYF.

The chain recombines TRBV12-3 or TRBV12-4 with TRBJ2-7; 9 bases fit TRBD1. CDR3 length: 13 amino acids. Trimming took 10 bases from V and 0 from J; bases not matched to a gene: 4. CDR3 residues: CATSGQGSYEQYF. Written as DNA, the CDR3 is TGTGCCACCTCGGGACAGGGCTCCTACGAGCAGTACTTC.

The chain couples TRBV7-2 to TRBJ1-6; D is unresolved. CDR1 and CDR2 from the germline V gene are SGHTA and FQGNSA. The V end lost 1 base, the J end lost 12 bases, and 10 bases lay between the germline ends. The CDR3 totals 13 residues. The CDR3 region has the DNA TGTGCCAGCAGCTTAGGGGCAGGCATACCCCTCCACTTT. Translated: CASSLGAGIPLHF. The full variable domain, rest sourced from reference TRBV7-2 and TRBJ1-6, is GAGVSQSPSNKVTEKGKDVELRCDPISGHTALYWYRQSLGQGLEFLIYFQGNSAPDKSGLPSDRFSAERTGGSVSTLTIQRTQQEDSAVYLCASSLGAGIPLHFGNGTRLTVT.

The rearrangement joins TRBV5-4 to TRBJ2-2, with 14 positions matching TRBD2. Germline values: CDR1 SGHNT, CDR2 YYREEE (reference sequence). The CDR3 consists of 17 residues. J was trimmed by 7 bases and V by 4 bases; bases with no gene match: 9. The CDR3 coding sequence is TGTGCCAGCAGCCCACCGGGACTAGCGGGGGTTGGCGGGGAGCTGTTTTTT. Protein: CASSPPGLAGVGGELFF.

The chain uses TRBV5-1 and TRBJ2-7, with 7 bases matching TRBD1. The CDR3 length is 13 residues. The V gene end was trimmed by 4 bases and the J gene end by 2 bases; junction bases not matched to a gene: 3. Germline CDR1 is SGHRS and CDR2 is YFSETQ. The CDR3 loop is CASSVGQTYEQYF. CDR3 nucleotide sequence: TGCGCCAGCAGCGTGGGACAGACCTACGAGCAGTACTTC.

This sequence joins TRBV20-1 and TRBJ2-7; D is perhaps TRBD2 (5 bases). This CDR3 is built from 14 residues. V lost 3 bases, J lost 0 bases, and 12 bases lay in between. In germline, CDR1 is DFQATT, CDR2 SNEGSKA (reference sequence). CDR3 region: CSASTMGSSYEQYF. The CDR3 coding sequence is TGCAGTGCTAGTACGATGGGGAGCTCCTACGAGCAGTACTTC.

This chain connects TRBV3-1 (or the pseudogene TRBV3-2) to TRBJ2-1, with 7 nucleotides matching TRBD1. The V gene end was trimmed by 4 bases and the J gene end by 11 bases; junction bases not matched to a gene: 5. This CDR3 is built from 12 residues. The V gene's germline CDR1 is LGHDT and CDR2 YNNKEL (reference sequence). The CDR3 region has the DNA TGTGCCAGCAGCCGCCGACAGGGAAAGCAGTTCTTC. Amino acid sequence: CASSRRQGKQFF.

There are a few counts of this clone. The CDR3 bases are TGTGCCAGCCGTCCAGGCGAGCAGTACTTC. It translates to CASRPGEQYF. V gene TRBV3-1 (or the pseudogene TRBV3-2) combines with J gene TRBJ2-7; D is unclear. Trimming took 8 bases from V and 6 from J, leaving 8 bases between them. CDR3 length: 10 amino acids. CDR1 is LGHDT, CDR2 YNNKEL, per germline (reference sequence).

This clone is a singleton in its sample. The V call is TRBV5-1, the J call TRBJ2-7; D is perhaps TRBD1 or TRBD2 (5 bases each). The V end lost 4 bases, the J end lost 0 bases, and 11 bases lay between the germline ends. The CDR3 length is 14 residues. Germline V gene lookup returns CDR1 SGHRS and CDR2 YFSETQ. The CDR3 loop is CASSAGTGSYEQYF. CDR3 nucleotide sequence: TGCGCCAGCAGCGCCGGGACGGGCTCCTACGAGCAGTACTTC.

V gene TRBV19 combines with J gene TRBJ1-5; D may be TRBD1 (5 bases). The V gene's germline CDR1 is LNHDA and CDR2 SQIVND (reference sequence). Trimming left V 3 bases short and J 0 bases short, with 9 bases between. This CDR3 contains 15 residues. The CDR3 spells CASSMGRDSNQPQHF. The CDR3, as DNA: TGTGCCAGTAGTATGGGACGAGATAGCAATCAGCCCCAGCATTTT.

DNA of the CDR3: TGTGCCAGCAGCTTAGCGATCGCCAGCTCTGGAAACACCATATATTTT. Protein product: CASSLAIASSGNTIYF. The chain couples TRBV7-2 to TRBJ1-3; D is ambiguous. Trimming stripped 0 bases from V and 0 bases from J, with 9 bases between. This CDR3 has 16 amino acids. CDR1 and CDR2 (germline): SGHTA, FQGNSA.

The chain recombines TRBV19 with TRBJ1-4; D is unresolved. Germline CDR1 is LNHDA and CDR2 is SQIVND (reference sequence). V was trimmed by 7 bases and J by 5 bases, leaving 17 bases between them. The length of the CDR3 is 15 residues. The CDR3 nucleotides are TGTGCCAGTACCCCGGACGAGGGCGTCAATGAAAAACTGTTTTTT. Amino acid sequence: CASTPDEGVNEKLFF. Filled out from reference TRBV19 and TRBJ1-4, the complete variable domain reads DGGITQSPKYLFRKEGQNVTLSCEQNLNHDAMYWYRQDPGQGLRLIYYSQIVNDFQKGDIAEGYSVSREKKESFPLTVTSAQKNPTAFYLCASTPDEGVNEKLFFGSGTQLSVL.

The chain recombines TRBV6-1 with TRBJ2-7; D unresolved. CDR1 and CDR2 from the germline V gene are MNHNS and SASEGT. The CDR3 loop spans 13 amino acids. V was trimmed by 2 bases and J by 3 bases, leaving 8 bases between them. Here the CDR3 DNA reads TGTGCCAGCAGTGAAACGGATTACTACGAGCAGTACTTC. Its translation is CASSETDYYEQYF.